This T cell receptor (beta chain) was documented in a study of blood T cell repertoires in COVID-19. The CDR3 extends over 14 amino acids. The ends lost 2 bases at V and 7 bases at J; junction bases unmatched: 7. Germline V gene lookup returns CDR1 WNHNN and CDR2 SYGVQD (reference sequence). Sequencing used immunoSEQ multiplex PCR; TCRdb keeps in-frame clones, though not all of them. The data contain about 530,000 clones, less than 90% of them seen just once; the ten biggest clones take up around 7.8%. Seattle patients were enrolled during active infection and followed longitudinally. The V call is TRBV10-1, the J call TRBJ2-7, with 8 nucleotides matching TRBD1. The source of this sequence is a woman aged 50 to 65 with COVID-19, enrolled during active disease. The sample consisted of peripheral blood. The CDR3 DNA reads TGCGCCAGCAGTGAGGAGACAGGGGTGGGTGAGCAGTACTTC. It is translated as CASSEETGVGEQYF.